The 5 T cell receptor beta chains given below trace back to one sample, sequenced in a study of T cell changes during pregnancy in multiple sclerosis (dated by TCRdb to between 2019 and 2020). Libraries came from the immunoSEQ multiplex PCR assay. TCRdb limited this immuneACCESS table to in-frame rearrangements with V and J called. A share of clones is missing; checked studies link under half to unresolved V genes, and the rest is unexplained. The sample table holds 60,000 to 85,000 clones, of which approximately 89% were seen once. Of the sample, around 1.4% falls within the top ten clones. This specimen consisted of peripheral blood, obtained in the second trimester of pregnancy. The receptors here all came from a female donor with multiple sclerosis, enrolled in a pregnancy study.

The chain employs TRBV6-6 and TRBJ1-2, with D perhaps TRBD1 (5 bases). Germline V gene lookup returns CDR1 MNHNY and CDR2 SVGAGI (reference sequence). Trimming cost V 7 bases and J 8 bases, with 20 bases left between them. The CDR3 spans 14 residues. CDR3 sequence: CASKRGHPFGGYTF. CDR3 DNA sequence: TGTGCCAGCAAACGCGGACATCCATTCGGAGGCTACACCTTC.

This clone has just a few counts. The chain uses TRBV10-1 and TRBJ1-1; possibly TRBD1 for D (6 bases). This CDR3 is 13 amino acids long. Trimming pared 6 bases from V and 1 base from J, leaving 9 bases between. In germline, CDR1 is WNHNN, CDR2 SYGVQD (reference sequence). CDR3 protein: CASRGGGNTEAFF. The CDR3, as DNA: TGCGCCAGCAGAGGGGGGGGGAACACTGAAGCTTTCTTT.

The chain uses TRBV6-1 and TRBJ2-7; 9 nucleotides match TRBD2. The CDR3 is 15 residues long. V trimming: 6 bases; J trimming: 1 base; junction bases outside the gene matches: 7. The germline V gene has CDR1 MNHNS and CDR2 SASEGT. CDR3 sequence reads: CASSETSGSSYEQYF. DNA of the CDR3: TGTGCCAGCAGCGAGACTAGCGGCTCATCCTACGAGCAGTACTTC.

This sequence joins TRBV2 and TRBJ2-5, with a tentative D call TRBD1 (6 bases). Germline V gene data show CDR1 as SNHLY and CDR2 as FYNNEI. CDR3 length: 14 amino acids. V was shortened by 4 bases and J by 2 bases, with 11 bases between the two germline ends. The CDR3 region has the DNA TGTGCCAGCAGTGGAAGAGACAGGCAAGAGACCCAGTACTTC. Translation gives CASSGRDRQETQYF.

The CDR3: CASSLGQSPTDTQYF. CDR3 nucleotide sequence: TGTGCCAGCAGTTTAGGACAGTCTCCCACAGATACGCAGTATTTT. This chain links TRBV28 with TRBJ2-3, with D possibly being TRBD1 (6 bases). The germline CDR1 and CDR2 sequences are MDHEN and SYDVKM. Trimming pared 2 bases from V and 2 bases from J, leaving 11 bases between. The CDR3 contains 15 residues.